The 25 T cell receptor beta chains presented below share a single source sample, sequenced in a study of cytomegalovirus exposure and HLA in healthy donors. 13 Jbeta primers and 60 Vbeta primers were used for the PCR. Clones were read by immunoSEQ multiplex PCR, and TCRdb kept only the in-frame ones, dropping some. This table has 150,000 to 200,000 clones, around 81% appearing once. Source material: PBMCs. The receptors originated from a woman between 18 and 29 years old in good health and CMV-seropositive.

This chain joins TRBV7-2 and TRBJ2-1; the D is unclear. Looked up from germline, CDR1 is SGHTA and CDR2 is FQGNSA. CDR3 length: 12 amino acids. V was cut by 3 bases and J by 8 bases, with 8 bases left in between. This CDR3 reads CASSLSRDEQFF. The DNA for the CDR3 is TGTGCCAGCAGCTTGTCTCGGGATGAGCAGTTCTTC.

This chain uses TRBV5-1 with TRBJ1-1; D is unclear. Between the trimmed V and J ends, which lost 5 bases and 1 base, there was a span of 9 bases. There are 13 residues in the CDR3. CDR1 is SGHRS, CDR2 YFSETQ, per germline. The CDR3 nucleotides are TGCGCCAGCAGTAATCTAGGGAACACTGAAGCTTTCTTT. Protein: CASSNLGNTEAFF. The whole variable domain, filled in from reference TRBV5-1 and TRBJ1-1, reads KAGVTQTPRYLIKTRGQQVTLSCSPISGHRSVSWYQQTPGQGLQFLFEYFSETQRNKGNFPGRFSGRQFSNSRSEMNVSTLELGDSALYLCASSNLGNTEAFFGQGTRLTVV.

The J gene is TRBJ2-7, the V gene TRBV10-1, with 10 positions matching TRBD1. V shed 0 bases, J shed 5 bases, and the junction held 4 bases outside the gene matches. From germline, CDR1 is WNHNN and CDR2 SYGVQD (reference sequence). This CDR3 has 15 amino acids. The CDR3 spells CASSESGTGADEQYF. The DNA of the CDR3 is TGCGCCAGCAGTGAGTCGGGGACAGGGGCAGACGAGCAGTACTTC.

This CDR3 reads CASSLRTSGLFTDTQYF. The CDR3 coding sequence is TGTGCCAGCAGCTTGAGGACTAGCGGATTATTCACAGATACGCAGTATTTT. The gene calls are TRBV5-4 and TRBJ2-3; 10 nucleotides line up with TRBD2. This CDR3 region has 17 residues. V lost 1 base to trimming and J lost 2 bases; unmatched junction nucleotides: 7. Germline-derived CDR1 and CDR2 are SGHNT and YYREEE (reference sequence).

A few counts support this clone. The chain uses TRBV30 and TRBJ1-2; D is unresolved. The germline V and J ends were trimmed by 5 bases and 2 bases, with 6 bases remaining between them. This CDR3 has 11 amino acids. Germline values: CDR1 GTSNPN, CDR2 SVGIG (reference sequence). The CDR3 region has the DNA TGTGCCTGGGCTATAAACTATGGCTACACCTTC. Amino acids: CAWAINYGYTF. Together with reference TRBV30 and TRBJ1-2, the CDR3 gives the full variable domain: SQTIHQWPATLVQPVGSPLSLECTVEGTSNPNLYWYRQAAGRGLQLLFYSVGIGQISSEVPQNLSASRPQDRQFILSSKKLLLSDSGFYLCAWAINYGYTFGSGTRLTVV.

The chain joins TRBV4-3 to TRBJ2-4; D is perhaps TRBD1 (6 bases). The CDR3 is made up of 17 amino acids. CDR1 LGHNA and CDR2 YSLEER come from the germline V gene. Trimming cost V 2 bases and J 5 bases, with 19 bases left between them. CDR3 sequence (DNA): TGCGCCAGCAGCCAATCCCCTCCTGCCGGGACACAAAACATTCAGTACTTC. Translating gives CASSQSPPAGTQNIQYF.

The rearrangement uses TRBV15 and TRBJ1-5; 7 bases agree with TRBD1. The CDR3 has 15 residues. The trim removed 7 bases at V and 0 bases at J, leaving 6 bases unmatched. The germline CDR1 and CDR2 sequences are LNHNV and YYDKDF (reference sequence). CDR3 protein: CATTATGYSNQPQHF. DNA of the CDR3: TGTGCCACCACCGCGACAGGGTATAGCAATCAGCCCCAGCATTTT.

This chain uses TRBV19 with TRBJ2-3; 9 bases match TRBD2. Germline CDR1 reads LNHDA; CDR2 reads SQIVND (reference sequence). This CDR3 has 14 amino acids. V shed 4 bases and J 4 bases; nucleotides not matched to a gene: 3. CDR3 sequence reads: CASSKRLAADTQYF. CDR3 nucleotides: TGTGCCAGTAGTAAGCGACTAGCGGCAGATACGCAGTATTTT.

This clone was recorded a few times. The chain has TRBV9 and TRBJ2-1; 8 nucleotides match TRBD2. Germline CDR1 and CDR2: SGDLS and YYNGEE. The CDR3 totals 16 residues. J lost 7 bases, V lost 0 bases, and 9 bases had no gene match. As DNA, the CDR3 is TGTGCCAGCAGCGTAGTCGAGCTAGCGGGTAGTAATGAGCAGTTCTTC. Protein product: CASSVVELAGSNEQFF.

The CDR3 reads CASSVGGHDTQYF. The CDR3 DNA reads TGTGCCAGCAGCGTAGGGGGTCATGATACGCAGTATTTT. V and J are TRBV5-6 and TRBJ2-3, with a weak D call TRBD1 (6 bases). Trimming cost V 4 bases and J 6 bases, with 12 bases left between them. Germline loops: CDR1 SGHDT, CDR2 YYEEEE. This CDR3 is built from 13 residues.

This clone was counted once. The V gene is TRBV7-2, the J gene TRBJ2-2; 9 nucleotides agree with TRBD2. V lost 2 bases and J lost 1; bases outside the gene matches: 2. From germline, CDR1 is SGHTA and CDR2 FQGNSA. The CDR3 sequence is 16 residues long. The chain's CDR3 is CASSLMRGGNTGELFF. The CDR3 DNA sequence: TGTGCCAGCAGCTTAATGCGGGGGGGGAACACCGGGGAGCTGTTTTTT. Drawing the rest from reference TRBV7-2 and TRBJ2-2, the complete variable domain is GAGVSQSPSNKVTEKGKDVELRCDPISGHTALYWYRQSLGQGLEFLIYFQGNSAPDKSGLPSDRFSAERTGGSVSTLTIQRTQQEDSAVYLCASSLMRGGNTGELFFGEGSRLTVL.

This clone was detected a few times. V usage is TRBV5-4 and J usage is TRBJ1-1, with D perhaps TRBD1 (6 bases). The CDR3 contains 14 residues. Trimming took off 4 bases at V and 4 bases at J, with 14 bases between the two ends. Per germline, CDR1 SGHNT and CDR2 YYREEE (reference sequence). In DNA, the CDR3 is TGTGCCAGCAGCGACGCAGGGGCGCGCACTGAAGCTTTCTTT. Protein product: CASSDAGARTEAFF.

This clone has just a few counts. The V call is TRBV27, the J call TRBJ2-5, with D possibly being TRBD2 (5 bases). V was pared by 1 base and J by 1 base, with 10 bases between. Germline CDR1 is MNHEY and CDR2 is SMNVEV (reference sequence). The CDR3 sequence is 15 residues long. CDR3 amino acids: CASSLWYGLQETQYF. The CDR3 region has the DNA TGTGCCAGCAGTTTATGGTACGGACTCCAAGAGACCCAGTACTTC.

The chain joins TRBV28 to TRBJ1-5, with D unresolved. The CDR3 totals 15 residues. Trimming took off 9 bases at V and 2 bases at J, with 17 bases between the two ends. CDR1 and CDR2 from the germline V gene are MDHEN and SYDVKM. DNA for the CDR3: TGTGCCAGTTCCAAACGGGGTCTGGGCAATCAGCCCCAGCATTTT. Its translation is CASSKRGLGNQPQHF.

This clone has only one observation. The chain couples TRBV30 to TRBJ1-6; perhaps TRBD1 as D (6 bases). V shed 1 base and J shed 7 bases, with 11 bases lying between them. CDR3 length equals 14 residues. Germline V lookup: CDR1 GTSNPN, CDR2 SVGIG (reference sequence). The CDR3 spells CAWSEGHKNSPLHF. CDR3 DNA: TGTGCCTGGAGTGAGGGACACAAAAATTCACCCCTCCACTTT.

The J gene is TRBJ2-3, the V gene TRBV4-2, with TRBD2 matching 12 bases. The germline V gene has CDR1 LGHNA and CDR2 YNFKEQ. With V trimmed by 4 bases and J by 0 bases, 8 bases remained unmatched. The CDR3 has 18 amino acids. The CDR3 sequence is CASSPILAGGPSTDTQYF. As DNA, the CDR3 is TGTGCCAGCAGCCCCATACTAGCGGGGGGCCCTAGCACAGATACGCAGTATTTT.

The V gene is TRBV5-4, the J gene TRBJ1-2; D is possibly TRBD1 (6 bases). CDR1 is SGHNT, CDR2 YYREEE, per germline (reference sequence). Trimming took off 1 base at V and 6 bases at J, with 13 bases between the two ends. This CDR3 spans 14 amino acids. The CDR3 loop reads CASSLYTGYHGYTF. CDR3 bases: TGTGCCAGCAGCTTGTATACAGGGTATCATGGCTACACCTTC.

The V call is TRBV5-4, the J call TRBJ2-6; weak D call: TRBD1 (6 bases). The length of the CDR3 is 15 residues. Germline CDR1 is SGHNT and CDR2 is YYREEE (reference sequence). Trimming pared 1 base from V and 4 bases from J, leaving 9 bases between. The CDR3 sequence: CASSLPGVGANVLTF. The CDR3 nucleotides read TGTGCCAGCAGCTTGCCAGGGGTGGGGGCCAACGTCCTGACTTTC. The full variable domain, completed using reference TRBV5-4 and TRBJ2-6, is ETGVTQSPTHLIKTRGQQVTLRCSSQSGHNTVSWYQQALGQGPQFIFQYYREEENGRGNFPPRFSGLQFPNYSSELNVNALELDDSALYLCASSLPGVGANVLTFGAGSRLTVL.

The chain links TRBV9 to TRBJ2-7, with D perhaps matching TRBD1 (5 bases). This CDR3 is built from 14 residues. Germline assignment: CDR1 SGDLS and CDR2 YYNGEE. V lost 6 bases and J lost 1, with 14 bases in between. The CDR3 loop is CASTSGSGSYEQYV. The CDR3 coding sequence is TGTGCCAGCACATCAGGGTCTGGGTCCTACGAGCAGTACGTC.

Only a few counts were recorded for this clone. This rearrangement joins TRBV18 to TRBJ2-3, with D perhaps TRBD1 (6 bases). The CDR3 has 16 residues. Germline V gives CDR1 KGHSH, CDR2 LQKENI. Trimming shortened V by 3 bases and J by 6 bases, and 19 bases separated the two germline ends. The CDR3, as DNA: TGTGCCAGCTCACCCCAGGGCAGGGGCCTGGTGGATACGCAGTATTTT. It encodes CASSPQGRGLVDTQYF.

This clone was observed a handful of times. The rearrangement joins TRBV6-5 to TRBJ1-2, with D maybe TRBD1 (6 bases). Germline-derived CDR1 and CDR2 are MNHEY and SVGAGI. CDR3 length: 14 amino acids. V lost 6 bases, J lost 10 bases, and 21 bases lay in between. CDR3 loop: CASSLRTELDDYTF. The DNA of the CDR3 is TGTGCCAGCAGCCTAAGGACAGAGTTGGATGACTACACCTTC.

V gene TRBV27 combines with J gene TRBJ1-1; D is undetermined. Germline loops: CDR1 MNHEY, CDR2 SMNVEV (reference sequence). The length of the CDR3 is 14 residues. V shed 4 bases and J shed 1 base, with 10 bases lying between them. CDR3 loop: CASSYAAPNTEAFF. CDR3 DNA sequence: TGTGCCAGCAGTTATGCAGCGCCGAACACTGAAGCTTTCTTT.

With respect to this clone: A junction boundary mismatches the germline segment, possibly from a read error. The chain links TRBV10-3 to TRBJ1-1; possible D gene TRBD1, 6 bases. This CDR3 is 13 amino acids long. Germline assignment: CDR1 ENHRY and CDR2 SYGVKD. CDR3 in DNA: TGTGCCATCAGTTCAAACAGGGCGATTGAAGCTTTTTTT. Protein product: CAISSNRAIEAFF.

The chain links TRBV6-4 to TRBJ1-5, with 10 bases identical to TRBD1. Germline V gene lookup returns CDR1 MRHNA and CDR2 SNTAGT. V shed 3 bases, J shed 11 bases, and the junction held 10 bases outside the gene matches. CDR3 length equals 15 residues. In DNA form, the CDR3 reads TGTGCCAGCAGTGAAACGGGACAGGGGACGTCGGCCCAGCATTTT. Translating it yields CASSETGQGTSAQHF.

This clone was found a few times. The chain joins TRBV5-1 to TRBJ2-1; D perhaps matches TRBD2 (6 bases). Germline assignment: CDR1 SGHRS and CDR2 YFSETQ. Trimming cost V 3 bases and J 7 bases, with 11 bases left between them. CDR3 length: 13 amino acids. The DNA of the CDR3 is TGCGCCAGCAGCTCCGGGACTCTGAATGAGCAGTTCTTC. Translating gives CASSSGTLNEQFF. Variable domain in full (rest from reference TRBV5-1 and TRBJ2-1): KAGVTQTPRYLIKTRGQQVTLSCSPISGHRSVSWYQQTPGQGLQFLFEYFSETQRNKGNFPGRFSGRQFSNSRSEMNVSTLELGDSALYLCASSSGTLNEQFFGPGTRLTVL.